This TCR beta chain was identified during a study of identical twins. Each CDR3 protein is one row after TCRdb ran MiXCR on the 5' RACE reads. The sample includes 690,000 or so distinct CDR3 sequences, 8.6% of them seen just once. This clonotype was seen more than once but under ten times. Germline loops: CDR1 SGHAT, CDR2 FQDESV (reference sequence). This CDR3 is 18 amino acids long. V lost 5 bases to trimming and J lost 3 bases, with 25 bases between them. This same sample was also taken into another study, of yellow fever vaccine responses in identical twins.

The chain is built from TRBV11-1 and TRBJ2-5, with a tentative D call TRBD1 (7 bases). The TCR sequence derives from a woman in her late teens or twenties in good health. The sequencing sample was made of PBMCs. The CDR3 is CASSPKWGTQGEEETQYF. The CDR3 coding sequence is TGTGCCAGCAGCCCAAAGTGGGGGACGCAGGGGGAGGAAGAGACCCAGTACTTC.